This T cell receptor (beta chain) is from a study of cytomegalovirus exposure and HLA in healthy donors. Study findings and constraints: A classifier reportedly called cytomegalovirus status with high sensitivity and specificity. According to a later analysis, TCR clusters from the first cohort tended to co-occur in the 100 to 150 validation repertoires. The study labeled 180 or so TCR beta chains cytomegalovirus-associated.

The donors were members of the approximately 130-subject validation cohort (separate from the approximately 670-subject first cohort). This clone was counted only a few times. Its antigen is not identified. Produced via immunoSEQ multiplex PCR; TCRdb's table is partial and in-frame only. The repertoire holds some 200,000 clones, with around 84% as singletons. Trimming shortened V by 4 bases and J by 3 bases, and 5 bases separated the two germline ends. Germline V CDR1 and CDR2: SGHDT, YYEEEE. This CDR3 is 12 amino acids long. The TCR was taken from a woman aged 25 to 39 in good health and CMV-seropositive. Sequenced material: PBMCs. The V call is TRBV5-6, the J call TRBJ1-5; no clear D gene. CDR3 region: CASSAINQPQHF. The CDR3 DNA sequence: TGTGCCAGCAGCGCGATCAATCAGCCCCAGCATTTT.